This T cell receptor beta chain came from a study of T cell changes during pregnancy in multiple sclerosis. The germline V gene has CDR1 SGDLS and CDR2 YYNGEE. V was pared by 3 bases and J by 7 bases, with 16 bases between. This CDR3 contains 15 residues. The method was immunoSEQ multiplex PCR; TCRdb's version includes in-frame clones alone and lacks a portion of them. The sample shows under 45,000 clones, roughly 88% of them seen only once. This receptor was obtained from a female donor with multiple sclerosis, enrolled in a pregnancy study. The starting material was CD8+ T cells from peripheral blood mononuclear cells, obtained in the first trimester of pregnancy. This chain links TRBV9 with TRBJ1-4, with D tentatively TRBD1 (5 bases). CDR3 loop: CASSGSGRIGEKLFF. The CDR3 DNA reads as TGTGCCAGCAGCGGTTCAGGGCGGATCGGTGAAAAACTGTTTTTT.